This T cell receptor beta chain is from a study of blood T cell repertoires in COVID-19. About the research overall: Material from acute and convalescent COVID-19 was sourced from the United States, Italy and Spain. PBMCs, B-cell-depleted T cells, or T cells provided the cDNA or gDNA that made up the material.

The CDR3 consists of 13 residues. V was clipped by 2 bases and J by 4 bases, with 9 bases between them. Germline loops: CDR1 SGHKS, CDR2 YYEKEE (reference sequence). Original analysis: Estimation of nucleated cell counts relied on the amplification of reference gene primers. Repertoires were generated with immunoSEQ multiplex PCR, while TCRdb's copy carries only in-frame clones and drops some. V and J calls and clone size are as listed in that table; D and trimming were resolved from the DNA. Altogether about 220,000 clones are present, less than 90% being singletons, with the ten largest covering 20%.

The TCR was taken from a man aged 30-40 years with active or convalescent COVID-19. The sequencing sample was made of peripheral blood. The chain uses TRBV5-5 and TRBJ1-2, with D possibly being TRBD1 (5 bases). The CDR3 is CASSFAGIYGYTF. CDR3 DNA: TGTGCCAGCAGCTTCGCAGGGATCTATGGCTACACCTTC.